The sequence of this T cell receptor beta chain was determined in a study of blood T cell repertoires in COVID-19. This CDR3 is 15 amino acids long. The V end was cut by 4 bases, the J end by 1 base, with 10 bases between. The germline gives CDR1 MDHEN, CDR2 SYDVKM. Profiled with immunoSEQ multiplex PCR; TCRdb holds only in-frame clones, not every one. The table lists 54,000 or so clones, about 83% of them singletons. Sequencing was carried out using peripheral blood. This clonotype was sampled from a woman aged 80 or over with acute or convalescent COVID-19. This chain links TRBV28 with TRBJ2-2, with D unclear. This CDR3 is CASSSPAGNTGELFF. Here the CDR3 DNA reads TGTGCCAGCAGTTCCCCCGCAGGGAACACCGGGGAGCTGTTTTTT.